This TCR beta chain came from a study of spatial heterogeneity in lung cancer. Broader study findings: Tumor TCRs that were ubiquitous and expanded showed up in blood more at resection than follow-up.

Turning to this clonotype: Its matching antigen is unknown.

Every TCR cDNA molecule bore its own unique molecular identifier. TCRdb re-called the 5' RACE reads through MiXCR, storing one row per CDR3 protein. The sample carries 17,000 or so distinct CDR3 sequences, 20% to 25% recorded once. This sample's time point: sample taken at primary tumor resection. Researchers sequenced whole RNA taken from tumor, nontumor lung or frozen PBMC without sorting. The donors, 72 patients with untreated early-stage non-small cell lung cancer, provided the samples. The CDR3 loop spans 14 amino acids. CDR1 and CDR2 from the germline V gene are DFQATT and SNEGSKA (reference sequence). V was trimmed by 5 bases and J by 4 bases, leaving 15 bases between them.

This receptor was identified in a female donor with early-stage non-small cell lung cancer. Sequences were derived from PBMCs, sampled at surgery. The V call is TRBV20-1, the J call TRBJ1-3; D remains ambiguous. The CDR3 protein is CSAPDLYGGNTIYF. In nucleotides, the CDR3 is TGCAGTGCTCCAGATTTATATGGGGGAAACACCATATATTTT.